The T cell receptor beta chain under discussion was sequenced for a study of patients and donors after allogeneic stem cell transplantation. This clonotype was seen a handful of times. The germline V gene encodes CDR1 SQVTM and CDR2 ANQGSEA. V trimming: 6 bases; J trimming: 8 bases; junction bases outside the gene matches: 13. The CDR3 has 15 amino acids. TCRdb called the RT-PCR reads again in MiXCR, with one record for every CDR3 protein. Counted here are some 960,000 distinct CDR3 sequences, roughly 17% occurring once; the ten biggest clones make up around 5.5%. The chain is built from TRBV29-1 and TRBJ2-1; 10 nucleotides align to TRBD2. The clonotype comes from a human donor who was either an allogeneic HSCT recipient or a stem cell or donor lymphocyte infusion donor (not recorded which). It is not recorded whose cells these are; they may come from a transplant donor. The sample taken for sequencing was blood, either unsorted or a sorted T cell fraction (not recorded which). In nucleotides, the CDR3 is TGCAGCGTGAGGACTAGCGGAGGACTGGGCGATGAGCAGTTCTTC. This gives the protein CSVRTSGGLGDEQFF.